The 27 T cell receptor beta chains in this list originate from one sample, sequenced in a study of cytomegalovirus exposure and HLA in healthy donors. Primers included in the PCR were 60 Vbeta and 13 Jbeta primers. Clones were sequenced by immunoSEQ multiplex PCR, and TCRdb holds only the in-frame ones, with some missing. The repertoire includes 110,000 to 150,000 clones, under 90% of them detected once, and roughly 4.7% sits in the top ten. Sample: PBMCs. Source of these receptors: a man aged 35 to 55 in good health and CMV-seronegative.

The chain combines TRBV9 with TRBJ2-7; TRBD1 agrees at 11 bases. Unmatched junction bases numbered 5, after V lost 3 bases and J lost 6 bases. The CDR3 loop spans 14 amino acids. From germline, CDR1 is SGDLS and CDR2 YYNGEE. CDR3 amino acids: CASSATGQGGEQYF. The CDR3 bases are TGTGCCAGCAGCGCAACGGGACAGGGGGGCGAGCAGTACTTC.

This clone occurred once. The chain couples TRBV5-1 to TRBJ2-2; 7 bases are shared with TRBD1. This CDR3 is built from 17 residues. Trimming took 4 bases from V and 7 from J; bases not matched to a gene: 16. Germline V lookup: CDR1 SGHRS, CDR2 YFSETQ. CDR3 DNA sequence: TGCGCCAGCAGCACCCGGGACAGAGGTCAGATTAACGGGGAGCTGTTTTTT. Translated, it gives CASSTRDRGQINGELFF.

As to this clone: The junction does not match germline at one end; this may be a read error. The chain carries TRBV7-9 and TRBJ1-2, with TRBD1 matching 7 bases. Germline CDR1 is SEHNR and CDR2 is FQNEAQ (reference sequence). The CDR3 loop spans 12 amino acids. CDR3 coding DNA: TGTTCCAGCAGCTTTAGGGGGCAAGGCTACACCTTC. As protein: CSSSFRGQGYTF.

The chain carries TRBV11-2 and TRBJ2-6; D is unclear. CDR1 and CDR2 (germline): SGHAT, FQNNGV. V shed 8 bases and J shed 0 bases, with 5 bases lying between them. CDR3 length: 13 amino acids. CDR3 in DNA: TGTGCCAGCGGGCTCTCTGGGGCCAACGTCCTGACTTTC. This encodes CASGLSGANVLTF. Variable domain in full (rest from reference TRBV11-2 and TRBJ2-6): EAGVAQSPRYKIIEKRQSVAFWCNPISGHATLYWYQQILGQGPKLLIQFQNNGVVDDSQLPKDRFSAERLKGVDSTLKIQPAKLEDSAVYLCASGLSGANVLTFGAGSRLTVL.

The V gene is TRBV7-2, the J gene TRBJ1-5; the match to TRBD1 covers 11 bases. Germline loops: CDR1 SGHTA, CDR2 FQGNSA. V shed 5 bases, J shed 5 bases, and the junction held 2 bases outside the gene matches. The CDR3 length is 14 residues. For the CDR3, the DNA is TGTGCCAGCAGCCGGACAGGGGGCTATCAGCCCCAGCATTTT. It is translated as CASSRTGGYQPQHF.

This clone was seen just once. The genes are TRBV6-1 and TRBJ2-1; 7 nucleotides match TRBD1. V gave up 10 bases and J gave up 9 bases; unmatched junction bases: 18. The CDR3 consists of 15 residues. From germline, CDR1 is MNHNS and CDR2 SASEGT. The CDR3 spells CATLEPGQSSVEQFF. DNA for the CDR3: TGTGCCACCCTAGAGCCGGGACAGTCATCCGTTGAGCAGTTCTTC.

The V and J genes are TRBV6-6 and TRBJ1-2, with D possibly matching TRBD1 (5 bases). The CDR3 has 13 amino acids. Germline CDR1 reads MNHNY; CDR2 reads SVGAGI (reference sequence). The V end lost 0 bases, the J end lost 7 bases, and 9 bases lay between the germline ends. In DNA, the CDR3 is TGTGCCAGCAGTTACTCACGGGGGGGTGGCTACACCTTC. Translating it yields CASSYSRGGGYTF.

This chain links TRBV6-5 with TRBJ2-2; 12 bases are a match to TRBD1. Trimming at V came to 4 bases and at J to 4 bases, leaving 4 bases not matched to a gene. This CDR3 is built from 16 residues. The V gene's germline CDR1 is MNHEY and CDR2 SVGAGI. Written as DNA, the CDR3 is TGTGCCAGCAGTTTGGGACAGGGGGCAGGCACCGGGGAGCTGTTTTTT. Encoded protein: CASSLGQGAGTGELFF.

The chain carries TRBV5-1 and TRBJ2-7; TRBD2 matches at 10 bases. Unmatched junction bases numbered 5, after V lost 0 bases and J lost 5 bases. Germline V CDR1 and CDR2: SGHRS, YFSETQ. The CDR3 covers 15 residues. CDR3 protein: CASSLASSGGHEQYF. The DNA for the CDR3 is TGCGCCAGCAGCTTGGCATCTAGCGGGGGCCACGAGCAGTACTTC.

V is TRBV19 and J is TRBJ1-1; 7 bases are a match to TRBD1. The V segment lost 7 bases and the J segment 4 bases; nucleotides outside the gene matches: 12. Germline values: CDR1 LNHDA, CDR2 SQIVND (reference sequence). This CDR3 has 15 amino acids. The CDR3 coding sequence is TGTGCCAGTATCCCACGGACAGGCTTAAGCACTGAAGCTTTCTTT. It codes for CASIPRTGLSTEAFF.

The V gene is TRBV27, the J gene TRBJ2-7, with TRBD1 as a possible D gene (6 bases). Germline assignment: CDR1 MNHEY and CDR2 SMNVEV (reference sequence). The CDR3 runs to 15 residues. Trimming removed 8 bases from V and 3 bases from J, with 20 bases in between. The CDR3 here is CASGATGKPVYEQYF. In DNA, the CDR3 is TGTGCCAGCGGGGCTACAGGGAAGCCTGTCTACGAGCAGTACTTC.

This rearrangement joins TRBV28 to TRBJ1-4; D not resolved. V gave up 4 bases and J gave up 8 bases, with 8 bases separating them. This CDR3 comprises 12 residues. Per germline, CDR1 MDHEN and CDR2 SYDVKM. In nucleotides, the CDR3 is TGTGCCAGCAGTTCCGGGGTAGAAAAACTGTTTTTT. Amino acid sequence: CASSSGVEKLFF.

The chain couples TRBV28 to TRBJ1-5; no reliable D call. The CDR3 sequence is 12 residues long. V lost 11 bases and J lost 6, with 14 bases in between. Germline values: CDR1 MDHEN, CDR2 SYDVKM. DNA for the CDR3: TGTGCCTCCGGTTTCGGTCCTCAGCCCCAGCATTTT. It yields the protein CASGFGPQPQHF.

The J gene is TRBJ2-1, the V gene TRBV6-5; TRBD1 aligns across 9 bases. Trimming at V came to 6 bases and at J to 0 bases, leaving 3 bases not matched to a gene. CDR3 length equals 15 residues. In germline, CDR1 is MNHEY, CDR2 SVGAGI. This chain's CDR3 is CASRMDRGSYNEQFF. The DNA of the CDR3 is TGTGCCAGCAGAATGGACAGGGGCTCCTACAATGAGCAGTTCTTC.

The CDR3 DNA follows: TGTGCCAGCAGCCGCGGACAGGGGGTTTTCTATGGCTACACCTTC. The encoded protein is CASSRGQGVFYGYTF. The chain couples TRBV2 to TRBJ1-2, with 10 bases identical to TRBD1. This CDR3 spans 15 amino acids. The germline V gene encodes CDR1 SNHLY and CDR2 FYNNEI. V gave up 6 bases and J gave up 4 bases; unmatched junction bases: 8.

The table lists this clone with many counts. The V gene is TRBV6-6, the J gene TRBJ1-3; D is possibly TRBD1 (5 bases). Between the trimmed V and J ends, which lost 5 bases and 11 bases, there was a span of 19 bases. There are 14 residues in the CDR3. Germline CDR1 and CDR2: MNHNY and SVGAGI (reference sequence). As DNA, the CDR3 is TGTGCCAGCAGTCGTGAGACAGCCGACAATGCCATATATTTT. The encoded protein is CASSRETADNAIYF.

The gene calls are TRBV5-5 and TRBJ2-3, with 8 bases that match TRBD1. Unmatched junction bases numbered 4, after V lost 0 bases and J lost 1 base. The CDR3 contains 16 residues. Per germline, CDR1 SGHKS and CDR2 YYEKEE (reference sequence). In DNA, the CDR3 is TGTGCCAGCAGCTTGGAATGGGGACAGGGCACAGATACGCAGTATTTT. This encodes CASSLEWGQGTDTQYF.

This clone was seen a handful of times. The chain uses TRBV7-2 and TRBJ1-5; D is possibly TRBD1 (6 bases). The CDR3 contains 14 residues. Per the germline V gene, CDR1 is SGHTA and CDR2 is FQGNSA. V lost 5 bases and J 6 bases, leaving 14 bases between the germline ends. The CDR3 DNA sequence: TGTGCCAGCAGCCAGCGGACAGTCGGTCAGCCCCAGCATTTT. Translation gives CASSQRTVGQPQHF.

The V gene is TRBV6-5, the J gene TRBJ1-5; maybe TRBD1 (5 bases). The germline V gene has CDR1 MNHEY and CDR2 SVGAGI. The CDR3 is 14 amino acids. Trimming took 5 bases from V and 1 from J, leaving 9 bases between them. The chain's CDR3 is CASSLDMSNQPQHF. CDR3 nucleotide sequence: TGTGCCAGCAGTCTGGACATGAGCAATCAGCCCCAGCATTTT.

V gene TRBV6-6 combines with J gene TRBJ1-2, with 9 nucleotides matching TRBD1. CDR3 length equals 12 residues. Germline CDR1 and CDR2: MNHNY and SVGAGI (reference sequence). V lost 6 bases to trimming and J lost 6 bases; unmatched junction nucleotides: 2. CDR3 bases: TGTGCCAGCAGCGGACAGGGGAATGGCTACACCTTC. This sequence encodes CASSGQGNGYTF.

The rearrangement uses TRBV7-8 and TRBJ1-1; the D is unclear. The CDR3 sequence is 14 residues long. Germline V gene sequence: CDR1 SGHVS, CDR2 FQNEAQ. Trimming cost V 1 base and J 4 bases, with 10 bases left between them. CDR3 residues: CASSLESQTTEAFF. In DNA, the CDR3 is TGTGCCAGCAGCTTAGAATCACAGACCACTGAAGCTTTCTTT.

This chain uses TRBV29-1 with TRBJ1-2; no clear D. The CDR3 length is 13 residues. Germline CDR1 is SQVTM and CDR2 is ANQGSEA. The ends were cut back, 2 bases at V and 6 bases at J, with 13 bases in the middle. The CDR3 protein is CSVEFPGSDGYTF. CDR3 DNA sequence: TGCAGCGTTGAATTTCCGGGTTCTGATGGCTACACCTTC.

The chain uses TRBV5-6 and TRBJ1-6; D is ambiguous. CDR3 size: 17 residues. CDR1 is SGHDT and CDR2 is YYEEEE in the germline V gene. Trimming removed 1 base from V and 3 bases from J, with 14 bases in between. The CDR3 DNA sequence: TGTGCCAGCAGCTTGTCGGCCACAGAACTCTATAATTCACCCCTCCACTTT. This encodes CASSLSATELYNSPLHF.

CDR3 nucleotide sequence: TGTGCCAGCAGGGTACGCGGGGGGCAAGAGACCCAGTACTTC. Encoded protein: CASRVRGGQETQYF. The chain couples TRBV2 to TRBJ2-5; 8 bases agree with TRBD2. The CDR3 runs to 14 residues. V gave up 6 bases and J gave up 2 bases; unmatched junction bases: 5. The germline CDR1 and CDR2 sequences are SNHLY and FYNNEI.

V and J are TRBV7-2 and TRBJ2-7, with a possible D match to TRBD1 (6 bases). The CDR3 contains 12 residues. Germline CDR1 and CDR2: SGHTA and FQGNSA. The ends were cut back, 5 bases at V and 8 bases at J, with 13 bases in the middle. CDR3 region: CASSPPGTQQYF. The CDR3 region has the DNA TGTGCCAGCAGCCCACCGGGGACACAGCAGTACTTC.

This clone showed up just once. The chain combines TRBV4-2 with TRBJ1-1, with a possible D match to TRBD1 (5 bases). Trimming shortened V by 0 bases and J by 3 bases, and 17 bases separated the two germline ends. The CDR3 runs 17 residues. Per the germline V gene, CDR1 is LGHNA and CDR2 is YNFKEQ. Here the CDR3 reads CASSQDDGGTGHTEAFF. The CDR3 nucleotides are TGTGCCAGCAGCCAAGATGACGGGGGAACGGGCCACACTGAAGCTTTCTTT.

The V call is TRBV5-4, the J call TRBJ2-2; D uncertain. The CDR3 totals 14 residues. Germline CDR1 and CDR2: SGHNT and YYREEE (reference sequence). The V end lost 5 bases, the J end lost 0 bases, and 8 bases lay between the germline ends. CDR3 sequence (DNA): TGTGCCAGCAGGGCAACCACGAACACCGGGGAGCTGTTTTTT. Protein: CASRATTNTGELFF.